This T cell receptor (beta chain) is drawn from a study of prognosis after radiotherapy for stage I lung cancer. About the research overall: Every lung cancer patient of the non-small cell type was deemed medically inoperable. Enrolled patients (approximately 13 men, 6 women) had a median age of nearly 75 years and an age range of roughly 50 to 95 years.

General study findings and limits: Post-therapy Shannon entropy was lower in patients developing distant metastases following stereotactic body radiation therapy. Frequencies of TRBV and TRBJ gene use reportedly varied by whether patients had metastases.

By two-round multiplex PCR, the TCR beta CDR3 was amplified from genomic DNA. First-round PCR employed TRBV- and TRBJ-specific primers for each gene. One entry per CDR3 protein, called by TCRdb with MiXCR from the multiplex PCR reads. This table has roughly 14,000 distinct CDR3 sequences, around 29% appearing once. This clonotype is deemed medium-sized. What it recognizes is unknown. The source was PBMCs, collected before or after stereotactic body radiation therapy (not recorded which). The source is a donor aged 50 or older with non-small cell lung cancer.

In DNA form, the CDR3 reads TGTGCCAGCAGCTTAGTTGTGGGTTCACCCCTCCACTTT. This codes for CASSLVVGSPLHF. The rearrangement links TRBV7-6 to TRBJ1-6, with D hard to call. Germline V gene lookup returns CDR1 SGHVS and CDR2 FNYEAQ. This CDR3 has 13 residues. Deletions cut 1 base from V and 9 bases from J, with 7 bases between.